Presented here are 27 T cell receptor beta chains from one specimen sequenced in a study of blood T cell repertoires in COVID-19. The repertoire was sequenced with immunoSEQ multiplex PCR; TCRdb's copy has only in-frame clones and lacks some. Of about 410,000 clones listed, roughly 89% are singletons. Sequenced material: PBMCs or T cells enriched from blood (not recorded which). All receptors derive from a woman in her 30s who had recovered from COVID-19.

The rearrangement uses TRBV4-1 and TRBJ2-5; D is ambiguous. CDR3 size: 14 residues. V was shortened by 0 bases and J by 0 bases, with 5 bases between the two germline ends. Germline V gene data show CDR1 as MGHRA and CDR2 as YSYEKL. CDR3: CASSQDDYQETQYF. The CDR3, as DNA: TGCGCCAGCAGCCAAGATGACTACCAAGAGACCCAGTACTTC.

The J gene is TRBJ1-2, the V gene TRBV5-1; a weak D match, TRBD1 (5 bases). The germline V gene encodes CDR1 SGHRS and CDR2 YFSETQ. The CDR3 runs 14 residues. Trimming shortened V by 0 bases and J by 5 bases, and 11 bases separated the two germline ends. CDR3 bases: TGCGCCAGCAGCTTGGAGACAGTCCCTTATGGCTACACCTTC. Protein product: CASSLETVPYGYTF.

CDR3 protein: CASKFGDTQYF. CDR3 sequence (DNA): TGTGCCAGCAAGTTCGGTGATACGCAGTATTTT. The V call is TRBV12-3 or TRBV12-4, the J call TRBJ2-3; D is unresolved. The CDR3 sequence is 11 residues long. The ends were cut back, 7 bases at V and 6 bases at J, with 8 bases in the middle.

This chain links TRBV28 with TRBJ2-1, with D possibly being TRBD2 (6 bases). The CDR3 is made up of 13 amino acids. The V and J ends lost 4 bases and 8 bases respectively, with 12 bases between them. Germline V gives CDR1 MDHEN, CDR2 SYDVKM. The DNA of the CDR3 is TGTGCCAGCAGTTGGGCAGGGAGGCATGAGCAGTTCTTC. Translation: CASSWAGRHEQFF. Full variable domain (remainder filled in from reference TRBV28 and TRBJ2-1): DVKVTQSSRYLVKRTGEKVFLECVQDMDHENMFWYRQDPGLGLRLIYFSYDVKMKEKGDIPEGYSVSREKKERFSLILESASTNQTSMYLCASSWAGRHEQFFGPGTRLTVL.

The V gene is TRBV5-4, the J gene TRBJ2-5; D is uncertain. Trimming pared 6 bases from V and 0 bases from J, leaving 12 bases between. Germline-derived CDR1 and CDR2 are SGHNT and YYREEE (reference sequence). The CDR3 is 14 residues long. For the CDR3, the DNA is TGTGCCAGCACTTCTTCGGTGTACCAAGAGACCCAGTACTTC. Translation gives CASTSSVYQETQYF.

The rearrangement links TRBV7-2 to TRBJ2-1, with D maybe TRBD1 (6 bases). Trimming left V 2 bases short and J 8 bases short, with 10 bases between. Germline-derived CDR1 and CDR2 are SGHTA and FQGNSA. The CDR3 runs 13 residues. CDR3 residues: CASSLQGRYEQFF. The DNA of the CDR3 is TGTGCCAGCAGCTTACAGGGGCGGTATGAGCAGTTCTTC.

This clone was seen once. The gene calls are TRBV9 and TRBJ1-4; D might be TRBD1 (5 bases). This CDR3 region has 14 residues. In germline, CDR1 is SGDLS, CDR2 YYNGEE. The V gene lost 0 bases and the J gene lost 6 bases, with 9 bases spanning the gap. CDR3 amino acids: CASSVDPRDEKLFF. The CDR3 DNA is TGTGCCAGCAGCGTAGATCCCAGGGATGAAAAACTGTTTTTT.

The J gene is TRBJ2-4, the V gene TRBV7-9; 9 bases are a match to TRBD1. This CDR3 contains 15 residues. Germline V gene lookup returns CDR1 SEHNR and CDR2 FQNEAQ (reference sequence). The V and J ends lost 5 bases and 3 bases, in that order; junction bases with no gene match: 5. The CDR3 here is CASSRPGQGKNIQYF. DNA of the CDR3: TGTGCCAGCAGCCGCCCGGGACAGGGCAAAAACATTCAGTACTTC.

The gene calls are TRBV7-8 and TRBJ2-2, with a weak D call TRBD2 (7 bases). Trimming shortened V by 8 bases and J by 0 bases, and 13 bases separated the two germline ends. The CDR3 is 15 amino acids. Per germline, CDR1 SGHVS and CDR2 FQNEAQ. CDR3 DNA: TGTGCCAGCGGAGGGGGGGTCGCGAACACCGGGGAGCTGTTTTTT. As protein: CASGGGVANTGELFF.

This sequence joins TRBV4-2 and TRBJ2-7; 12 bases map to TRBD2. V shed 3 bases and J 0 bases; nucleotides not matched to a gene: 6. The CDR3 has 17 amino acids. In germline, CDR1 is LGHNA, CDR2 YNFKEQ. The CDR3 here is CASSQVLAGGTSYEQYF. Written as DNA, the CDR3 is TGTGCCAGCAGCCAGGTACTAGCGGGGGGTACCTCCTACGAGCAGTACTTC.

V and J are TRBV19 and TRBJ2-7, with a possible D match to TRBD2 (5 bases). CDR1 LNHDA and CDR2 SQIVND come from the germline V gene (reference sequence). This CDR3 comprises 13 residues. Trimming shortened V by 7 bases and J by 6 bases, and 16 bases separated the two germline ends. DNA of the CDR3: TGTGCCAGTAAAAACGGGAACGGCTTCGAGCAGTACTTC. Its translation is CASKNGNGFEQYF. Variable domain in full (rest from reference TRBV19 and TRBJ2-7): DGGITQSPKYLFRKEGQNVTLSCEQNLNHDAMYWYRQDPGQGLRLIYYSQIVNDFQKGDIAEGYSVSREKKESFPLTVTSAQKNPTAFYLCASKNGNGFEQYFGPGTRLTVT.

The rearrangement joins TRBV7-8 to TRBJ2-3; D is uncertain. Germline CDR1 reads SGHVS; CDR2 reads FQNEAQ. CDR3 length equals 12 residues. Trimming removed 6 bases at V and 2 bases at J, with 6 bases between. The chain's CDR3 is CASRPNTDTQYF. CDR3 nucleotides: TGTGCCAGCAGACCTAACACAGATACGCAGTATTTT.

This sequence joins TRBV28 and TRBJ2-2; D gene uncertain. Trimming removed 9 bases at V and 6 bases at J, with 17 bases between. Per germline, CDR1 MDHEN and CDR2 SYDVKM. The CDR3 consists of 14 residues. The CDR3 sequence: CASHREFRAGELFF. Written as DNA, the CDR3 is TGTGCCAGTCACCGAGAATTCCGGGCCGGGGAGCTGTTTTTT.

The chain's CDR3 is CASREIAGVGPETQYF. CDR3 nucleotide sequence: TGTGCCAGCAGAGAGATAGCGGGAGTGGGGCCAGAGACCCAGTACTTC. The gene calls are TRBV2 and TRBJ2-5; 9 nucleotides align to TRBD2. There are 16 residues in the CDR3. After removal of 6 bases from V and 4 bases from J, the junction contained 12 bases not matched to a gene. CDR1 and CDR2 from the germline V gene are SNHLY and FYNNEI.

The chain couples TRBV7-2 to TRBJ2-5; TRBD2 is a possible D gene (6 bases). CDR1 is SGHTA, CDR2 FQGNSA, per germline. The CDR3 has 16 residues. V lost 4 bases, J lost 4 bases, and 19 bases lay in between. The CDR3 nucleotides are TGTGCCAGCAGCTCGACTCCTGGACTCGGGGGAGAGACCCAGTACTTC. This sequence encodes CASSSTPGLGGETQYF.

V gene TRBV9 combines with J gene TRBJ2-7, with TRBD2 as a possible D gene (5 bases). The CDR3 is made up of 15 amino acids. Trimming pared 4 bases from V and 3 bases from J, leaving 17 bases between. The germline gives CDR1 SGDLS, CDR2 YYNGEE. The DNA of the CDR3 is TGTGCCAGCAGCCCCCGTGGATTCAGCGGCTACGAGCAGTACTTC. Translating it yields CASSPRGFSGYEQYF.

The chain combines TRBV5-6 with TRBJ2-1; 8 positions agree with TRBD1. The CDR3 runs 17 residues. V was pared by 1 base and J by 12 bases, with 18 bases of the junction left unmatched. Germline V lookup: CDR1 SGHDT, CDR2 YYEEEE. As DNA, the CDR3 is TGTGCCAGCAGCTTGCGAATTACCGGGACAGGCGGAATGGTGCAGTTCTTC. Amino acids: CASSLRITGTGGMVQFF.

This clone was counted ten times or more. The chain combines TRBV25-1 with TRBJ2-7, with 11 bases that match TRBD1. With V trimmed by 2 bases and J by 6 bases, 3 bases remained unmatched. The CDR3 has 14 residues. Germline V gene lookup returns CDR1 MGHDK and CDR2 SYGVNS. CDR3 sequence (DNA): TGTGCCAGCAGTGAACCGGGACAGGGGGGCGAGCAGTACTTC. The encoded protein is CASSEPGQGGEQYF.

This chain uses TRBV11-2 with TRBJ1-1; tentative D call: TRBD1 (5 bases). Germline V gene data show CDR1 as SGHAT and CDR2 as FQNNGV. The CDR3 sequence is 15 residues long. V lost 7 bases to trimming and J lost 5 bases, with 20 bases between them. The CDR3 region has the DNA TGTGCCAGCACCGTTAGACTCACCGGGGGGACTGAAGCTTTCTTT. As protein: CASTVRLTGGTEAFF.

The chain's CDR3 is CASSEGKKEIGLYGYTF. The CDR3 DNA reads as TGTGCCAGCAGTGAAGGCAAGAAGGAGATCGGACTATATGGCTACACCTTC. The J gene is TRBJ1-2, the V gene TRBV6-1; D is uncertain. Trimming pared 1 base from V and 5 bases from J, leaving 20 bases between. CDR3 size: 17 residues. The germline CDR1 and CDR2 sequences are MNHNS and SASEGT.

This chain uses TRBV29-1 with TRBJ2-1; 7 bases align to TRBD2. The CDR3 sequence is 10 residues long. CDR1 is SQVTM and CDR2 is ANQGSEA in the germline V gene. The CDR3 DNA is TGCCTCGGGGGGTACAATGAGCAGTTCTTC. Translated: CLGGYNEQFF.

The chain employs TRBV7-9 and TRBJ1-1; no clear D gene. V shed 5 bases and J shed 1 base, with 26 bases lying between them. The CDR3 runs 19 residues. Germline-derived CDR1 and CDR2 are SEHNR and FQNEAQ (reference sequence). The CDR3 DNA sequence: TGTGCCAGCAGCCCCAACGGACCCACCCGCACCGGGAGGAACACTGAAGCTTTCTTT. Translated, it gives CASSPNGPTRTGRNTEAFF.

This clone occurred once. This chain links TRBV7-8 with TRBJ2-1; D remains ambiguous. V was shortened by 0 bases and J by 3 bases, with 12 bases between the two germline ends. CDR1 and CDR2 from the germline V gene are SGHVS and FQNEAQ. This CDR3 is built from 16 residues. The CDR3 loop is CASSLAGRQIYNEQFF. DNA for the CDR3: TGTGCCAGCAGCTTAGCAGGCAGGCAGATCTACAATGAGCAGTTCTTC.

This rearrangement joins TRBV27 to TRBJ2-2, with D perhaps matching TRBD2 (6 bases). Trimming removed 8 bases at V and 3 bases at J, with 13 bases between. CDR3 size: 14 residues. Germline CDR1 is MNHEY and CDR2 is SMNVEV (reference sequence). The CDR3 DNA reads TGTGCCAGCCGGGGGATCCCAGACACCGGGGAGCTGTTTTTT. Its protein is CASRGIPDTGELFF.

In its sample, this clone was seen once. In DNA form, the CDR3 reads TGTGCCACCAGCAGAGATCGAACAGCCTATGGCTACACCTTC. Translated: CATSRDRTAYGYTF. The chain links TRBV15 to TRBJ1-2; D gene uncertain. The CDR3 has 14 amino acids. Germline V lookup: CDR1 LNHNV, CDR2 YYDKDF (reference sequence). Trimming shortened V by 0 bases and J by 4 bases, and 9 bases separated the two germline ends.

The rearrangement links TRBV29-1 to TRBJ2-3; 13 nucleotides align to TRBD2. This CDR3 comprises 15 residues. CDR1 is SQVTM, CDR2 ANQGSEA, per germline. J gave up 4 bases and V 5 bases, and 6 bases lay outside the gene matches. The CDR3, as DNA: TGCAGCGTTTGGACTAGCGGGAGTGGAGCAGATACGCAGTATTTT. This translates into CSVWTSGSGADTQYF.

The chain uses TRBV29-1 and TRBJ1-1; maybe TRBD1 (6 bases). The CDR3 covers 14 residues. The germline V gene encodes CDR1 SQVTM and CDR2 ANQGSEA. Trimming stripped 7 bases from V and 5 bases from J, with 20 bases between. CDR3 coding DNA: TGCAGCGCACCGGGGGTCGGGGGGCAAACTGAAGCTTTCTTT. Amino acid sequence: CSAPGVGGQTEAFF. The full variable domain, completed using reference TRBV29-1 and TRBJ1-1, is SAVISQKPSRDICQRGTSLTIQCQVDSQVTMMFWYRQQPGQSLTLIATANQGSEATYESGFVIDKFPISRPNLTFSTLTVSNMSPEDSSIYLCSAPGVGGQTEAFFGQGTRLTVV.